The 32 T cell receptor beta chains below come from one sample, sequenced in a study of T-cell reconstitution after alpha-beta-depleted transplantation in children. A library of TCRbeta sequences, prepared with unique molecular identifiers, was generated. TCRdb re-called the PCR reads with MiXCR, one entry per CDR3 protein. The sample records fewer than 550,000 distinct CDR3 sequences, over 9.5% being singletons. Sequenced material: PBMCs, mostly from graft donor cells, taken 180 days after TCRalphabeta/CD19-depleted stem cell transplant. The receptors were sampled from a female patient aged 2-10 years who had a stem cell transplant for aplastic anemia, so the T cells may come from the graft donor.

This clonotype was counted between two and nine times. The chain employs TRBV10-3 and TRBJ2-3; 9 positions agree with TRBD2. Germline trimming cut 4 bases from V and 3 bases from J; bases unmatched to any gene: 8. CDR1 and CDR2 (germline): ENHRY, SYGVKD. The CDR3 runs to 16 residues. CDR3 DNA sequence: TGTGCCATCAGTGGACGTAGCGGGAGTAAAACAGATACGCAGTATTTT. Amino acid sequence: CAISGRSGSKTDTQYF.

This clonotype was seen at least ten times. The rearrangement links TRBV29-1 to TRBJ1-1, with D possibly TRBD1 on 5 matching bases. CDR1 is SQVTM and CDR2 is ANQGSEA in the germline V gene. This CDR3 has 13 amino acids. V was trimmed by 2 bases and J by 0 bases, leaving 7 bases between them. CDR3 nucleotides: TGCAGCGTTGAATCAGGGATGAACACTGAAGCTTTCTTT. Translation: CSVESGMNTEAFF.

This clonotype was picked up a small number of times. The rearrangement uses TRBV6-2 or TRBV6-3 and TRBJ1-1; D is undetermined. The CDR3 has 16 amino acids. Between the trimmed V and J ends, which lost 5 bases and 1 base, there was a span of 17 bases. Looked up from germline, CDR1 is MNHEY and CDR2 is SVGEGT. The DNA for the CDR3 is TGTGCCAGCAGTAACCGGGCACCTGGGCCGAACACTGAAGCTTTCTTT. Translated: CASSNRAPGPNTEAFF.

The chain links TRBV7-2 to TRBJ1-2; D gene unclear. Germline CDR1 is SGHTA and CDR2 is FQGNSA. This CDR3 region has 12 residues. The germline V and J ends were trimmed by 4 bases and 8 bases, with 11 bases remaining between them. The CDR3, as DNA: TGTGCCAGCAGCTACGAAGTGGGAGGCTACACCTTC. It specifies CASSYEVGGYTF.

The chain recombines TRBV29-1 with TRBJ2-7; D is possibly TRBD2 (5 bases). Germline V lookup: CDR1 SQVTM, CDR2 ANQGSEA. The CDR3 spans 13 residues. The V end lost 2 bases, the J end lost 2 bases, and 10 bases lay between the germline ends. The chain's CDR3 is CSVERGIPYEQYF. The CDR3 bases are TGCAGCGTTGAACGGGGTATTCCCTACGAGCAGTACTTC.

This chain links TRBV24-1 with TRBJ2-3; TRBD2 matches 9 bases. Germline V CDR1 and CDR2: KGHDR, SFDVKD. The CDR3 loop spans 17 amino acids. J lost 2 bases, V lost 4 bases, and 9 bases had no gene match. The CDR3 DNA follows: TGTGCCACCAGTGACCTGCAAGGCGGGAGGGCCACAGATACGCAGTATTTT. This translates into CATSDLQGGRATDTQYF.

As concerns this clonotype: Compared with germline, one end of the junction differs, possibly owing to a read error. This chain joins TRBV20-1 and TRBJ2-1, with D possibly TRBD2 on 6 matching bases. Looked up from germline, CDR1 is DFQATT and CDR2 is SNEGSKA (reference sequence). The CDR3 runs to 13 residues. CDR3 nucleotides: TGCAGTGCTAGGGGTAGCGGATACAATGACCAGTTCTTC. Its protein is CSARGSGYNDQFF.

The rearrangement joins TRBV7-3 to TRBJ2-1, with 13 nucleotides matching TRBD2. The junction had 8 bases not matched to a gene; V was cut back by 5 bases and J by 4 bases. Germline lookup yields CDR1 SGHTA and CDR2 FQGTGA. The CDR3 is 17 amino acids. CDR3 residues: CASSLSGLAGAYNEQFF. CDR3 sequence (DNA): TGTGCCAGCAGCCTATCTGGACTAGCGGGAGCATACAATGAGCAGTTCTTC. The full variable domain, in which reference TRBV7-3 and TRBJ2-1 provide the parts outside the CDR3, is GAGVSQTPSNKVTEKGKYVELRCDPISGHTALYWYRQSLGQGPEFLIYFQGTGAADDSGLPNDRFFAVRPEGSVSTLKIQRTERGDSAVYLCASSLSGLAGAYNEQFFGPGTRLTVL.

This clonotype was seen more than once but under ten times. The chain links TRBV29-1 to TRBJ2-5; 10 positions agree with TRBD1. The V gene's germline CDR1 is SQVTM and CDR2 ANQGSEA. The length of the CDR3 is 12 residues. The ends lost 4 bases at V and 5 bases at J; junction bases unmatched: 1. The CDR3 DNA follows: TGCAGCGTTGGGGGACAGGGGGAGACCCAGTACTTC. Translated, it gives CSVGGQGETQYF.

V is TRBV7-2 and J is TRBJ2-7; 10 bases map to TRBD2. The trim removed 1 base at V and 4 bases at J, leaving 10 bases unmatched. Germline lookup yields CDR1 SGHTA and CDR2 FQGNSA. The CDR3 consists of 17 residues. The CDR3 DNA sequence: TGTGCCAGCAGCTTAGGGGTCGCTAGCGGGAGTAGATACGAGCAGTACTTC. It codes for CASSLGVASGSRYEQYF.

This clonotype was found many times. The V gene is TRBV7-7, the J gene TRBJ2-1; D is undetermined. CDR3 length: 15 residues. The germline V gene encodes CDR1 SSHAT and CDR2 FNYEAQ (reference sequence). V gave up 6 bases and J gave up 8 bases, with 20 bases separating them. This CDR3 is CASSSRPARVDEQFF. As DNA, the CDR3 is TGTGCCAGCAGTTCTAGACCCGCCCGGGTCGATGAGCAGTTCTTC.

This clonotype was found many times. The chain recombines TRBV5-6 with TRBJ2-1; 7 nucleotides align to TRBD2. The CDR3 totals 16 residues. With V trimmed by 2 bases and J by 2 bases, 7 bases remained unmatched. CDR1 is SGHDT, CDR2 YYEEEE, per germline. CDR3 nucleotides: TGTGCCAGCAGCTTAGGTCGGGACTACACCTACAATGAGCAGTTCTTC. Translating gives CASSLGRDYTYNEQFF.

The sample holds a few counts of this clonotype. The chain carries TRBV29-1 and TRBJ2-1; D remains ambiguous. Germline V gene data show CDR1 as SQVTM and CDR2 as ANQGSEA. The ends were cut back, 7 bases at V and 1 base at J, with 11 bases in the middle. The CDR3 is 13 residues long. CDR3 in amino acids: CSARDISYNEQFF. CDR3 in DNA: TGCAGCGCTAGGGATATTTCCTACAATGAGCAGTTCTTC.

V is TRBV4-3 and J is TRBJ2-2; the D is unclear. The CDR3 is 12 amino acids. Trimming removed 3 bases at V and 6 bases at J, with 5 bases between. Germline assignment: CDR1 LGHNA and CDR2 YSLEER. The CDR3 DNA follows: TGCGCCAGCAGCCAGGCGGCCGGGGAGCTGTTTTTT. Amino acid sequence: CASSQAAGELFF.

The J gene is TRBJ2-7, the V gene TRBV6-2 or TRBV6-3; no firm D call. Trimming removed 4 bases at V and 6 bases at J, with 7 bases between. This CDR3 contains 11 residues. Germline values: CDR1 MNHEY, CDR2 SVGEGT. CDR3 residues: CASSSVGEQYF. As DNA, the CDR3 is TGTGCCAGCAGTTCGGTAGGCGAGCAGTACTTC.

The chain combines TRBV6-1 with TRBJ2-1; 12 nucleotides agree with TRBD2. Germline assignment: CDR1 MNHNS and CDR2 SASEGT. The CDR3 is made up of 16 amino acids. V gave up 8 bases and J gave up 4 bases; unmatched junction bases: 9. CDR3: CASGRTSGKTYNEQFF. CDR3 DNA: TGTGCCAGCGGAAGGACTAGCGGGAAAACTTACAATGAGCAGTTCTTC.

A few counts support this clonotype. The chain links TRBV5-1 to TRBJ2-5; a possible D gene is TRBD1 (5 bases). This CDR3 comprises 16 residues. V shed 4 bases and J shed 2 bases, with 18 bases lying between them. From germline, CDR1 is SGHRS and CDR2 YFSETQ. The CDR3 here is CASSGAVTGVQETQYF. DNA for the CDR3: TGCGCCAGCAGCGGGGCCGTCACTGGCGTACAAGAGACCCAGTACTTC.

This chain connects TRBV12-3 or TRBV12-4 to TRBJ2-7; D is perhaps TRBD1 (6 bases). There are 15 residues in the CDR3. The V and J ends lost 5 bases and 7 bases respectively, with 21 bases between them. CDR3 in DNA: TGTGCCAGCAGTCCTCTTACGGACAGTCTGGGGGAGCAGTACTTC. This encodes CASSPLTDSLGEQYF.

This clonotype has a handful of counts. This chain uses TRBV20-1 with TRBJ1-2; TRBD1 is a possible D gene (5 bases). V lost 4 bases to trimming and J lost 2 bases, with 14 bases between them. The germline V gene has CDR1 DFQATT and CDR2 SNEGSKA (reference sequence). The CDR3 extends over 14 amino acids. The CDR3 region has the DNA TGCAGTGCTACCTCCGGGGGTTGGAACTATGGCTACACCTTC. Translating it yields CSATSGGWNYGYTF.

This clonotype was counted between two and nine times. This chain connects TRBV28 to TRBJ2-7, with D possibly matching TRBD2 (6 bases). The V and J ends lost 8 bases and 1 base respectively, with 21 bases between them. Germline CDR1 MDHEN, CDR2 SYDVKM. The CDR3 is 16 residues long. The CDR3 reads CASPPRSGLVSYEQYF. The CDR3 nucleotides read TGTGCCAGCCCACCCCGGAGCGGGCTAGTATCCTACGAGCAGTACTTC.

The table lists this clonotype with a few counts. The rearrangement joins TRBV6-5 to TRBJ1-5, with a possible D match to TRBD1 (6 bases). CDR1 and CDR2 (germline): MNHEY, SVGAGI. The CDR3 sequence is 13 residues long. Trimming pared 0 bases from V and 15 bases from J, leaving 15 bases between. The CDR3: CASSYSRGEVRHF. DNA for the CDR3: TGTGCCAGCAGTTACTCGAGGGGGGAGGTTAGGCATTTT.

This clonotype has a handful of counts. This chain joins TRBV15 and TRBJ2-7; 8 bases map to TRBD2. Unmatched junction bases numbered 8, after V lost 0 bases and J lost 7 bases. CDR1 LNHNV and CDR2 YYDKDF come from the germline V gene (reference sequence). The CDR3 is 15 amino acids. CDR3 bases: TGTGCCACCAGCAGAGAACGAGCGGGAGTAACGGAGCAGTACTTC. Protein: CATSRERAGVTEQYF.

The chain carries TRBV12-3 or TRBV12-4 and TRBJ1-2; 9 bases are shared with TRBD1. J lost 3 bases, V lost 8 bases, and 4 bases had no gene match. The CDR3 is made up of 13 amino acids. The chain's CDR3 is CASGRDRDYGYTF. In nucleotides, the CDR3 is TGTGCCAGCGGAAGGGACAGGGACTATGGCTACACCTTC.

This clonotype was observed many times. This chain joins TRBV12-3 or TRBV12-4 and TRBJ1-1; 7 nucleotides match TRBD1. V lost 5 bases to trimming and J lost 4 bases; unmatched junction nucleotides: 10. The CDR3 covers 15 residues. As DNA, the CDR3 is TGTGCCAGCAGTCCTACCCAGACAGGGAGCACTGAAGCTTTCTTT. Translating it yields CASSPTQTGSTEAFF.

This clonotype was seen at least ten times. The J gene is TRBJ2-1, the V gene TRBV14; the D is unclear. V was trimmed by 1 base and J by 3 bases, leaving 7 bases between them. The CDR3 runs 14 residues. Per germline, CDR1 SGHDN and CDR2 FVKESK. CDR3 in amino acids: CASSQGAIYNEQFF. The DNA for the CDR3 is TGTGCCAGCAGCCAAGGCGCTATCTACAATGAGCAGTTCTTC. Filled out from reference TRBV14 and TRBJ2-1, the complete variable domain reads EAGVTQFPSHSVIEKGQTVTLRCDPISGHDNLYWYRRVMGKEIKFLLHFVKESKQDESGMPNNRFLAERTGGTYSTLKVQPAELEDSGVYFCASSQGAIYNEQFFGPGTRLTVL.

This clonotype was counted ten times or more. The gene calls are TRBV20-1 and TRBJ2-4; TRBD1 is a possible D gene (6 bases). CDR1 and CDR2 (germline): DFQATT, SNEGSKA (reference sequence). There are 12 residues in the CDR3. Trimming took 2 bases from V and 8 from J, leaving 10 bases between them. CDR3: CSARRGGDIQYF. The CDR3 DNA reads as TGCAGTGCTAGACGAGGGGGAGACATTCAGTACTTC.

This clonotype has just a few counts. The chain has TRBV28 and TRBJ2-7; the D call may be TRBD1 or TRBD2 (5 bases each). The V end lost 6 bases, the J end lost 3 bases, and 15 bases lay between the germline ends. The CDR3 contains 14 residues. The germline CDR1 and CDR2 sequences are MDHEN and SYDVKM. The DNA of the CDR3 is TGTGCCAGCAGCCTTCCGGGACCGTTCTACGAGCAGTACTTC. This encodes CASSLPGPFYEQYF.

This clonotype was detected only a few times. As DNA, the CDR3 is TGTGCCAGCTCGGAACGACAGGGCTACAATCAGCCCCAGCATTTT. It encodes CASSERQGYNQPQHF. The chain recombines TRBV18 with TRBJ1-5, with 7 bases that match TRBD1. Per germline, CDR1 KGHSH and CDR2 LQKENI. After removal of 6 bases from V and 3 bases from J, the junction contained 8 bases not matched to a gene. The CDR3 is 15 residues long.

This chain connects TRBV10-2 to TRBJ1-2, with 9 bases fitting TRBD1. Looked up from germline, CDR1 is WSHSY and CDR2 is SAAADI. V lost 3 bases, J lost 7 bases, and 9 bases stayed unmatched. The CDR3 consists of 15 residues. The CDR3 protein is CASSEGRQGGAGYTF. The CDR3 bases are TGCGCCAGCAGTGAAGGTCGACAGGGGGGTGCTGGCTACACCTTC.

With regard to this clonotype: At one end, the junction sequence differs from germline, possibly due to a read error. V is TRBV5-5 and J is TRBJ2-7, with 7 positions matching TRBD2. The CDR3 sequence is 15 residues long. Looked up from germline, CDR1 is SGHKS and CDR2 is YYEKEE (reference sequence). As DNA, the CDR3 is TGTGCCGGCAGCTTGGGGGGGAACTGGGGATACGAGCAGTACTTC. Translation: CAGSLGGNWGYEQYF.

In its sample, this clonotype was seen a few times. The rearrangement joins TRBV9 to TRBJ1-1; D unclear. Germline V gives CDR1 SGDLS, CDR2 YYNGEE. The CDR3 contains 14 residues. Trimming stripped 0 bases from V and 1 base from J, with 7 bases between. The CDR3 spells CASSVEWQNTEAFF. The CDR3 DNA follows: TGTGCCAGCAGCGTAGAATGGCAGAACACTGAAGCTTTCTTT.

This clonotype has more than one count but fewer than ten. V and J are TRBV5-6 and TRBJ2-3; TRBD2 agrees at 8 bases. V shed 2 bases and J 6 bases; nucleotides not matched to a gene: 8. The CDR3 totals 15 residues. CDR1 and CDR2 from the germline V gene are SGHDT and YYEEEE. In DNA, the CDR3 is TGTGCCAGCAGCTTAACCGGGAGGGCCTATGATACGCAGTATTTT. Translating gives CASSLTGRAYDTQYF.